This TCR beta chain was captured by sequencing in a study of beta chain features in type 1 diabetes. Findings of the study overall: The influence of HLA type on TCRB rearrangement stayed undetermined.

The investigators reverse transcribed all of the isolated RNA, so they sequenced expressed TCRB transcripts. Read counts averaged approximately 3.6 million for samples of naive, central memory and regulatory T cells. Clones were sequenced by immunoSEQ multiplex PCR, and TCRdb holds only the in-frame ones, with some missing. The sample carries about 220,000 clones, roughly a tenth recorded once. In its sample, this clone was seen a few times. Its specificity is unknown. Sequencing used central memory CD4+ T cells from blood. The source is a man aged 18 to 35 in good health.

CDR3 sequence (DNA): TGCGCCAGCAGCCAAGGCGGGGGAGCGTACGGGGAGCTGTTTTTT. This sequence encodes CASSQGGGAYGELFF. V is TRBV4-3 and J is TRBJ2-2; 7 bases match TRBD2. J gave up 7 bases and V 1 base, and 6 bases lay outside the gene matches. CDR3 length: 15 residues. Germline loops: CDR1 LGHNA, CDR2 YSLEER.